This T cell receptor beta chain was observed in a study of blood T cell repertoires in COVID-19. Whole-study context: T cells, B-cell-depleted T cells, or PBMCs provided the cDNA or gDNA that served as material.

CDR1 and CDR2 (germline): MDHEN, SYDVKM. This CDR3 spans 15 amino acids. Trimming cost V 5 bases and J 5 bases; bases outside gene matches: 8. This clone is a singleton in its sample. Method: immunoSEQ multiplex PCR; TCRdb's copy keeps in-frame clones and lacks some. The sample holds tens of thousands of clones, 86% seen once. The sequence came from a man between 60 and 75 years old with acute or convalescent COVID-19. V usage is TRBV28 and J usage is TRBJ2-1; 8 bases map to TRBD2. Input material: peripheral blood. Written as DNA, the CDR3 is TGTGCCAGCAGTCCCGGGGGTAGCGGGAACAATGAGCAGTTCTTC. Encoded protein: CASSPGGSGNNEQFF.